This TCR beta chain was identified during a study of early T cells in non-severe SARS-CoV-2 infection. Study-wide background: The sequenced material was bulk RNA from unsorted whole blood, and its chains were unpaired. General study results and limits: Matching against VDJdb likely underestimated virus-specific expansions, favoring anti-spike CD8.

The CDR3 runs 15 residues. The ends lost 10 bases at V and 7 bases at J; junction bases unmatched: 14. Germline CDR1 reads ENHRY; CDR2 reads SYGVKD. In regard to this clonotype: Its specificity is unknown.

The TCR library protocol was used to attach unique molecular identifiers. These identifiers were attached to individual cDNA molecules. One entry per CDR3 protein results from TCRdb running MiXCR on the 5' RACE reads. Here the sample spans about 23,000 distinct CDR3 sequences, under 6% being singletons. This receptor was obtained from an adult who was a healthcare worker with PCR-confirmed SARS-CoV-2 infection or an uninfected control (not recorded which). The chain couples TRBV10-3 to TRBJ2-1; TRBD1 matches at 9 bases. Source material: whole blood. Here the CDR3 reads CATKPGTGLVNEQFF. The CDR3 DNA reads TGTGCCACGAAACCCGGGACAGGGTTAGTGAATGAGCAGTTCTTC.